Listed below are T cell receptor beta chains from one sample, sequenced in a study of CXCR3-negative and CXCR3-positive naive CD8 T cells. TCRdb re-called the 5' RACE reads and shows each CDR3 protein once, DNA omitted. The sample table sets out some 130,000 distinct CDR3 sequences. Sequenced sample: naive CXCR3+ CD8+ T cells from blood. These receptors all come from a human donor in good health. Some clones in this sample may be carry-over from other donors' samples. The CDR3 runs from the conserved cysteine through the conserved F or W.

CSVVPDSYEQYF,TRBJ2-7,TRBV29-1
CASSLVSENYGYTF,TRBJ1-2,TRBV5-5
CASREGLAGNTGELFF,TRBJ2-2,TRBV28
CASSGGTSDTGELFF,TRBJ2-2,TRBV4-2
CASSWSWGREVETQYF,TRBJ2-5,TRBV12-3/TRBV12-4
CSARVEGHQTLYEQYF,TRBJ2-7,TRBV20-1
CATSRAGGGNEQFF,TRBJ2-1,TRBV15
CASSPGQEYGIQYF,TRBJ2-4,TRBV7-9
CSALRPEEGPSTDTQYF,TRBJ2-3,TRBV20-1
CASNPRDDNEQFF,TRBJ2-1,TRBV7-9
CASSPLDRGYNEQFF,TRBJ2-1,TRBV25-1
CASSIGGFGDNEQFF,TRBJ2-1,TRBV6-2/TRBV6-3
CASGAGTYEQYF,TRBJ2-7,TRBV2
CASSQVTVSNTGELFF,TRBJ2-2,TRBV14
CASSYSSAEQFF,TRBJ2-1,TRBV6-6
CSASQGGRLQDTQYF,TRBJ2-3,TRBV29-1
CASRGDNYEQYF,TRBJ2-7,TRBV7-9
CASSLLDYNEQFF,TRBJ2-1,TRBV27
CSAIAGGPNEQFF,TRBJ2-1,TRBV29-1
CASSWVGDGFLLNTEAFF,TRBJ1-1,TRBV6-1
CASSFSTGGLNEQFF,TRBJ2-1,TRBV7-9
CASSLVSTGELFF,TRBJ2-2,TRBV7-2
CASSLLVVAGLYEQYF,TRBJ2-7,TRBV4-1
CSVRTGRSYEQYF,TRBJ2-7,TRBV29-1
CASTSGTGDTGELFF,TRBJ2-2,TRBV21-1
CAWGSENTEAFF,TRBJ1-1,TRBV30
CASATGGREANEQFF,TRBJ2-1,TRBV7-3
CASSYFYNEQFF,TRBJ2-1,TRBV6-2/TRBV6-3
CSARGNRPEAFF,TRBJ1-1,TRBV20-1
CASTPGGSFTGELFF,TRBJ2-2,TRBV2
CASEAGGPQLF,TRBJ2-1,TRBV9